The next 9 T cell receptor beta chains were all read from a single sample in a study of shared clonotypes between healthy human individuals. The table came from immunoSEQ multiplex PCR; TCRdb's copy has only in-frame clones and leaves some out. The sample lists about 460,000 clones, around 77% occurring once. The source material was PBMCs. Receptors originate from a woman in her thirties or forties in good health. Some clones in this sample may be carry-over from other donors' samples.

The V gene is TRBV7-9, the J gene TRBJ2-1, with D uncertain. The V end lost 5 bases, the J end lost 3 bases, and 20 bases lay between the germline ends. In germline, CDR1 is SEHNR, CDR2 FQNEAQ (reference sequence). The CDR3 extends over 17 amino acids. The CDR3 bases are TGTGCCAGCAGCCACACGGGCCTTTCCGGCGGCTACAATGAGCAGTTCTTC. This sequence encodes CASSHTGLSGGYNEQFF.

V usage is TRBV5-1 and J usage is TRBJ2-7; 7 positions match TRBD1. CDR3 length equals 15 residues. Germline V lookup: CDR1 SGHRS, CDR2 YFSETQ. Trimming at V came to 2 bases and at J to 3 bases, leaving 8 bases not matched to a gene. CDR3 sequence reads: CASSLAPGQYYEQYF. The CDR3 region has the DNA TGCGCCAGCAGCTTAGCACCGGGACAGTACTACGAGCAGTACTTC.

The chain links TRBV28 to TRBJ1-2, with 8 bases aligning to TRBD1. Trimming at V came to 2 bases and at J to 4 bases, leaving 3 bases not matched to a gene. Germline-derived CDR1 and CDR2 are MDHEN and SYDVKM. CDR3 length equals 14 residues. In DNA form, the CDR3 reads TGTGCCAGCAGTTTAGGGACAGGCATCTATGGCTACACCTTC. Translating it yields CASSLGTGIYGYTF.

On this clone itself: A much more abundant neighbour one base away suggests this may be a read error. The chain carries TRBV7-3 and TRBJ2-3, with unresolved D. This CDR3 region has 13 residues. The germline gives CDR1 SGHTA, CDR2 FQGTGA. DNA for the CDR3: TGTGCCGGCAGCCCGGCGAGCACAGATACGCAGTATTTT. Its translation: CAGSPASTDTQYF.

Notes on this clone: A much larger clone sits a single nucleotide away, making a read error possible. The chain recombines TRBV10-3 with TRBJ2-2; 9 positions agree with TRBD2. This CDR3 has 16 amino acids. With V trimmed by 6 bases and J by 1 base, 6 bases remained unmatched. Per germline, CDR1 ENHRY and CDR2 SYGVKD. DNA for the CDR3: TGTGCCATCAGCACCCTAGCGGGAAAGAACACCGGGGAGCTGTTTTTT. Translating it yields CAISTLAGKNTGELFF.

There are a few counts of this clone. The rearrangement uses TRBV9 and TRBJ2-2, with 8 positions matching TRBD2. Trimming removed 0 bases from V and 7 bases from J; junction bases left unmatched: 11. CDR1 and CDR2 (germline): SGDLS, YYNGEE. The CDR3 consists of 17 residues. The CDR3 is CASSVEISGRFGGELFF. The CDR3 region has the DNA TGTGCCAGCAGCGTAGAAATCAGCGGGAGATTCGGCGGGGAGCTGTTTTTT.

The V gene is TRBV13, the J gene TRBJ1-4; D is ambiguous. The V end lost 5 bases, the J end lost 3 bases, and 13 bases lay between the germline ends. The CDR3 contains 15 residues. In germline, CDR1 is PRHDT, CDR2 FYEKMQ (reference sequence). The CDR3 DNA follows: TGTGCCAGCAGCGTCCGGTTGAGGGCTAATGAAAAACTGTTTTTT. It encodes CASSVRLRANEKLFF.

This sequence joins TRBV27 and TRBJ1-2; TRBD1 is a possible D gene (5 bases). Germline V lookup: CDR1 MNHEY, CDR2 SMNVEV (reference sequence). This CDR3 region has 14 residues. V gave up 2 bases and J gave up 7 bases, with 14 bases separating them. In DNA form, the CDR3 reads TGTGCCAGCAGTTTAACGCCAGGGTGGGGTGGCTACACCTTC. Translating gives CASSLTPGWGGYTF.

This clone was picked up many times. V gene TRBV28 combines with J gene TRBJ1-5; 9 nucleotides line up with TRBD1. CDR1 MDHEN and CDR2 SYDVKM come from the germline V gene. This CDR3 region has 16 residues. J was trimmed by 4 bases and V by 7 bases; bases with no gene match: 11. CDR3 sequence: CASTSRGTGLNQPQHF. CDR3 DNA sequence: TGTGCCAGCACCTCCCGGGGGACAGGGCTAAATCAGCCCCAGCATTTT.